This T cell receptor (beta chain) derives from a study of CD8+CD57+ T cells in acquired aplastic anemia. Germline V gives CDR1 SGHDT, CDR2 YYEEEE. The V and J ends lost 2 bases and 6 bases respectively, with 17 bases between them. This CDR3 is built from 15 residues. This clonotype was counted between two and nine times. The antigen is undetermined. General study results and limits: Around 27 was the count of CD8+ CDR3 sequences that patients shared with controls. Patients and controls had CD8+ Simpson's diversity values that were not significantly distinct.

All sequencing subjects had displayed CD8+CD57+ cell expansion on flow cytometry. The patients all had a severe acquired aplastic anemia diagnosis. Blood samples were obtained from patients who had received no prior therapy. TCR beta VDJ and CDR3 profiling used genomic DNA as template. A single record per CDR3 protein comes from TCRdb applying MiXCR to the reads. This table has 150,000 to 200,000 distinct CDR3 sequences, 45% to 55% appearing once. The TCR sequence derives from a human donor with aplastic anemia. The chain joins TRBV5-6 to TRBJ1-2; perhaps TRBD1 as D (5 bases). Sequencing was performed on sorted CD4+, CD8+, or CD8+CD57+ T cells (not recorded which) from PBMCs. The chain's CDR3 is CASSLAGLGRNGYTF. DNA for the CDR3: TGTGCCAGCAGCTTAGCGGGTTTGGGACGGAATGGCTACACCTTC. Full variable domain (outside the CDR3, taken from reference TRBV5-6 and TRBJ1-2): DAGVTQSPTHLIKTRGQQVTLRCSPKSGHDTVSWYQQALGQGPQFIFQYYEEEERQRGNFPDRFSGHQFPNYSSELNVNALLLGDSALYLCASSLAGLGRNGYTFGSGTRLTVV.